What follows describes a single T cell receptor (beta chain). This clonotype is judged medium-sized (0.01 to 0.1%). What this receptor recognizes is not known. No base-level quality is on record; no much larger clone is a single base apart. The sample is drawn from a study of naive and memory T cell subsets (dated by TCRdb to the late 2010s). For context, the study as a whole: According to the figure summarizing the samples, there were around ten blood donors, 7 tuberculin skin test biopsies and 3 saline control biopsies. PCR2 was typically a SYBR Green qPCR stopped at a set threshold; low-input samples could instead use end-point PCR (about 6 cycles). Skin biopsies were taken from tuberculin skin test sites or from saline-injected control sites and were processed for RNA extraction as described before.

On the study overall, not on this receptor specifically: The paper did not give details on skin biopsy collection and RNA processing but referred to earlier studies for those details. The RNA-based method was acknowledged to be potentially sensitive to changes in TCR transcripts with T cell activation and differentiation. The larger number of TCRs found at tuberculin skin test sites was interpreted as T cell infiltration of a delayed type IV hypersensitivity reaction. TCR sequences were reportedly recovered from both types of skin biopsy, with far more TCRs being found at tuberculin skin test sites.

Library generation was performed with UMI-ligation and nested PCR. The ligated cDNA was amplified by four rounds of PCR, in which nested alpha and beta constant region primers were used together with the SP2 primer. For the blood and skin samples, reverse transcription of TCR RNA was done with SuperScript IV along with alpha and beta constant region primers. An oligonucleotide carrying the Illumina SP2 primer and a UMI was ligated to the 3' end of the cDNA by means of T4 RNA ligase 1. To prevent hairpin formation, the 12-nucleotide UMI was made up of two random hexamers with an eight-base spacer between them. From the second PCR onward, TCR alpha and beta chain libraries were processed separately and dual indexed for multiplexing. After pooling, the indexed libraries were analyzed by capillary electrophoresis and sequenced on either an Illumina MiSeq or NextSeq. To boost base diversity and improve cluster recognition, PhiX DNA at about 4.5-8% was spiked into the libraries. The original methods were these. Demultiplexor took UMIs from read 2, joined the UMIs to the TCR sequence from read 1, and separated reads according to sample indices. Decombinator identified V and J genes and V-J junctions, assigning each TCR a five-part identifier including V and J deletions. Collapsinator relied on UMIs to correct both sequencing errors and PCR amplification heterogeneity, producing a UMI-based abundance for each TCR. CDR3Translator turned identifiers into nucleotide sequence, translated the nucleotide sequence into amino acids, and pulled out CDR3 regions based on terminal motifs. After normalization to the amount of input RNA, error-corrected alpha and beta TCR counts from blood and skin were compared. TCRdb trimmed the raw reads at Q25, called clones with MiXCR and kept productive beta chains. Rows with a matching CDR3 protein are joined into one entry that keeps the most common DNA and genes. TCRdb assigned the V and J calls; the authors' analysis was not used. The sample table records around 13,000 distinct CDR3 sequences; about 5% of these occur just once. The ten biggest clones cover around 7.8% of the sample.

According to the study, the label for this sample's treatment or condition signals: skin biopsy from PPD injection site in Mantoux-positive individual. The study reported a robust and sensitive protocol to amplify, sequence and analyze TCRs, based on 3' ligation of a UMI-containing oligonucleotide to TCR cDNA. The tuberculin skin test biopsies were taken from PPD-injected sites in individuals who had a positive Mantoux test. Total RNA, without cell sorting, was DNase treated with RQ1 DNase before reverse transcription, targeting about 1 to 1000 ng input. Libraries were prepared from skin biopsies and whole blood so that pipeline robustness could be tested in samples in which T cells form a minority population. V and J lose 7 bases and 6 bases, and a span of 16 bases separates them. The germline V gene provides CDR1 SNHLY and CDR2 FYNNEI. Its CDR3 holds 13 amino acids, cysteine through phenylalanine. Just the 39-base CDR3 DNA is kept, in frame starting at base 1.

The rearrangement combines TRBV2 with TRBJ2-7; TRBD2 might be the D gene, on 5 matching bases. This sequence was found in an adult in good health. The sequenced sample was skin, obtained from a tuberculin skin test site. The nucleotide sequence is TGTGCCAGCACGGATAACCGGGGTACCGAGCAGTACTTC. Translated, it gives CASTDNRGTEQYF. Here the CDR3 is joined to the reference TRBV2 and TRBJ2-7 genes, and the full variable domain is: EPEVTQTPSHQVTQMGQEVILRCVPISNHLYFYWYRQILGQKVEFLVSFYNNEISEKSEIFDDQFSVERPDGSNFTLKIRSTKLEDSAMYFCASTDNRGTEQYFGPGTRLTVT.